Listed below are T cell receptor beta chains from one sample, sequenced in a study of radiation and T cells in renal cell carcinoma. TCRdb's copy holds only in-frame clones and misses some; the assay was immunoSEQ multiplex PCR. The table lists some 100,000 clones, roughly 82% of them singletons. Specimen: blood, collected from a patient whose treatment included radiotherapy and nephrectomy. The receptor source for this set is a man in his sixties with renal cell carcinoma. The CDR3 runs from the conserved cysteine through the conserved F or W. Fields, in order: clone size, V gene, D gene, J gene, CDR3 DNA, CDR3 protein. The D gene is left open where the match is weak. Clone size, where shown, is once, few, many, or a class for clones that have expanded.

clone_size: .; v_call: TRBV19; d_call: TRBD1; j_call: TRBJ2-3; cdr3_nt: TGTGCCAGTAGTAGCCCCGGGCGGACAGGGGGCAAGGATACGCAGTATTTT; cdr3_aa: CASSSPGRTGGKDTQYF
clone_size: once; v_call: TRBV5-1; d_call: .; j_call: TRBJ1-1; cdr3_nt: TGCGCCAGCAGCTGGACACCGGGGACTGAAGCTTTCTTT; cdr3_aa: CASSWTPGTEAFF
clone_size: once; v_call: TRBV11-2; d_call: .; j_call: TRBJ1-4; cdr3_nt: TGTGCCAGCAGCTTAGGGAAAAAACTGTTTTTT; cdr3_aa: CASSLGKKLFF
clone_size: .; v_call: TRBV5-1; d_call: TRBD2; j_call: TRBJ2-5; cdr3_nt: TGCGCCAGCAGCTTGGCCCAGGCGGGAGGAGGGGAAGAGACCCAGTACTTC; cdr3_aa: CASSLAQAGGGEETQYF
clone_size: .; v_call: TRBV6-1; d_call: .; j_call: TRBJ1-3; cdr3_nt: TGTGCCAGCAGTGAAATCGGGGGCACTGGAAACACCATATATTTT; cdr3_aa: CASSEIGGTGNTIYF
clone_size: .; v_call: TRBV27; d_call: .; j_call: TRBJ2-7; cdr3_nt: TGTGCCAGCAGCACGGGACGGTCATACGAGCAGTACTTC; cdr3_aa: CASSTGRSYEQYF
clone_size: .; v_call: TRBV25-1; d_call: TRBD1; j_call: TRBJ2-7; cdr3_nt: TGTGCCAGCAGCCGTCCGGGACAGACCTACGAGCAGTACTTC; cdr3_aa: CASSRPGQTYEQYF
clone_size: .; v_call: TRBV28; d_call: .; j_call: TRBJ2-4; cdr3_nt: TGTGCCAGCAGTTTGACGGGGTTGGACATTCAGTACTTC; cdr3_aa: CASSLTGLDIQYF
clone_size: .; v_call: TRBV5-1; d_call: .; j_call: TRBJ2-2; cdr3_nt: TGCGCCAGCAGCTTGACCCGGAGGGGCGCCGGGGAGCTGTTTTTT; cdr3_aa: CASSLTRRGAGELFF
clone_size: .; v_call: TRBV6-1; d_call: .; j_call: TRBJ1-2; cdr3_nt: TGTGCCAGCAGCCGGACGGCTGGCTACACCTTC; cdr3_aa: CASSRTAGYTF
clone_size: many; v_call: TRBV7-9; d_call: .; j_call: TRBJ2-2; cdr3_nt: TGTGCCAGCAGCTTAGAGAGCGGAAACACCGGGGAGCTGTTTTTT; cdr3_aa: CASSLESGNTGELFF
clone_size: few; v_call: TRBV30; d_call: .; j_call: TRBJ1-1; cdr3_nt: TGTGCCTGGACCCCGGGAGTCCCACCTGAAGCTTTCTTT; cdr3_aa: CAWTPGVPPEAFF
clone_size: .; v_call: TRBV30; d_call: TRBD2; j_call: TRBJ2-3; cdr3_nt: TGTGCCTGGAGTACGGGAGGGTGGGGCACAGATACGCAGTATTTT; cdr3_aa: CAWSTGGWGTDTQYF
clone_size: .; v_call: TRBV11-2; d_call: .; j_call: TRBJ2-5; cdr3_nt: TGTGCCAGCAGCTTAATTATGGGGATACAAGAGACCCAGTACTTC; cdr3_aa: CASSLIMGIQETQYF
clone_size: .; v_call: TRBV5-6; d_call: TRBD1; j_call: TRBJ1-5; cdr3_nt: TGTGCCAGCAGCTATTTCAGGGGGGTCGACAATCAGCCCCAGCATTTT; cdr3_aa: CASSYFRGVDNQPQHF
clone_size: .; v_call: TRBV9; d_call: TRBD1; j_call: TRBJ1-1; cdr3_nt: TGTGCCAGCAGCGTAGTACAGGGGGCTGAAGCTTTCTTT; cdr3_aa: CASSVVQGAEAFF
clone_size: .; v_call: TRBV5-8; d_call: .; j_call: TRBJ1-4; cdr3_nt: TGTGCCAGCAGCTCTGGACACGGGAATGAAAAACTGTTTTTT; cdr3_aa: CASSSGHGNEKLFF
clone_size: .; v_call: TRBV6-1; d_call: TRBD2; j_call: TRBJ2-3; cdr3_nt: TGTGCCGGTGGGGGGGAAATATCAGATACGCAGTATTTT; cdr3_aa: CAGGGEISDTQYF
clone_size: few; v_call: TRBV10-3; d_call: .; j_call: TRBJ2-7; cdr3_nt: TGTGCCATCAGTGAAGGAGGTGGCACTCGCGAGCAGTACTTC; cdr3_aa: CAISEGGGTREQYF
clone_size: few; v_call: TRBV7-2; d_call: .; j_call: TRBJ1-1; cdr3_nt: TGTGCCAGCAGCCAAGCCAGGAACACTGAAGCTTTCTTT; cdr3_aa: CASSQARNTEAFF
clone_size: .; v_call: TRBV18; d_call: .; j_call: TRBJ1-1; cdr3_nt: TGTGCCAGCTCACCGACGGGACATACGAACACTGAAGCTTTCTTT; cdr3_aa: CASSPTGHTNTEAFF
clone_size: .; v_call: TRBV5-4; d_call: .; j_call: TRBJ1-5; cdr3_nt: TGTGCCAGCAGCTTTGGCCCCGGGGGTCAGCCCCAGCATTTT; cdr3_aa: CASSFGPGGQPQHF
clone_size: .; v_call: TRBV28; d_call: .; j_call: TRBJ1-2; cdr3_nt: TGTGCCAGCAGTTTATCTGTTTTGGGGCGGGATAACTATGGCTACACCTTC; cdr3_aa: CASSLSVLGRDNYGYTF
clone_size: .; v_call: TRBV11-3; d_call: .; j_call: TRBJ2-1; cdr3_nt: TGTGCCAGCAGCGTCCGGGGGAGCTCCTACAATGAGCAGTTCTTC; cdr3_aa: CASSVRGSSYNEQFF
clone_size: .; v_call: TRBV28; d_call: TRBD2; j_call: TRBJ2-4; cdr3_nt: TGTGCCAGCAGTCCTAGCGGGGCTCTAGCCAAAAACATTCAGTACTTC; cdr3_aa: CASSPSGALAKNIQYF
clone_size: .; v_call: TRBV6-5; d_call: TRBD1; j_call: TRBJ1-1; cdr3_nt: TGTGCCACACGAAGACAGGGCAGCACTGAAGCTTTCTTT; cdr3_aa: CATRRQGSTEAFF
clone_size: .; v_call: TRBV2; d_call: .; j_call: TRBJ1-1; cdr3_nt: TGTGCCAGCATGGGGACGGTAAACACTGAAGCTTTCTTT; cdr3_aa: CASMGTVNTEAFF
clone_size: .; v_call: TRBV7-9; d_call: TRBD2; j_call: TRBJ2-7; cdr3_nt: TGTGCCAGCAGCCCTCTAGCGGGAGAAGCCTACGAGCAGTACTTC; cdr3_aa: CASSPLAGEAYEQYF
clone_size: .; v_call: TRBV19; d_call: .; j_call: TRBJ2-6; cdr3_nt: TGTGCCAGTATCCCGACGGGTTCCGGGGCCAACGTCCTGACTTTC; cdr3_aa: CASIPTGSGANVLTF